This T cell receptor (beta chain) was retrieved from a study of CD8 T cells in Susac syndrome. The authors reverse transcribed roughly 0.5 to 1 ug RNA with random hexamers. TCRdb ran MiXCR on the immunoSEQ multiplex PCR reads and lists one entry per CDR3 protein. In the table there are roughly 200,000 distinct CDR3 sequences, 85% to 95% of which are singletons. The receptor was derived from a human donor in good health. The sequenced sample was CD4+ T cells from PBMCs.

CDR3 bases: TGCAGCGTTGGTCCCCGGGCTTTCTTT. It is translated as CSVGPRAFF. This rearrangement joins TRBV29-1 to TRBJ1-1; D not certain. There are 9 residues in the CDR3. Germline loops: CDR1 SQVTM, CDR2 ANQGSEA. The V end lost 4 bases, the J end lost 11 bases, and 8 bases lay between the germline ends.